One T cell receptor beta chain is described in this entry. This CDR3 contains 15 residues. Germline assignment: CDR1 SGHTA and CDR2 FQGNSA. Germline trimming cut 0 bases from V and 3 bases from J; bases unmatched to any gene: 2. The protocol was immunoSEQ multiplex PCR, while the TCRdb copy is restricted to in-frame clones and leaves out a portion. There are about 250,000 clones in the sample; roughly 90% occur only once, and about 2.1% lies in the top ten. The data were taken from a study of blood T cell repertoires in COVID-19. The V gene is TRBV7-2, the J gene TRBJ2-1; TRBD2 agrees at 7 bases. Material for sequencing was peripheral blood. The TCR comes from a woman aged 60-75 years with COVID-19, enrolled during active disease. CDR3 residues: CASSLARGSYNEQFF. The CDR3, as DNA: TGTGCCAGCAGCTTAGCGCGGGGGAGCTACAATGAGCAGTTCTTC.